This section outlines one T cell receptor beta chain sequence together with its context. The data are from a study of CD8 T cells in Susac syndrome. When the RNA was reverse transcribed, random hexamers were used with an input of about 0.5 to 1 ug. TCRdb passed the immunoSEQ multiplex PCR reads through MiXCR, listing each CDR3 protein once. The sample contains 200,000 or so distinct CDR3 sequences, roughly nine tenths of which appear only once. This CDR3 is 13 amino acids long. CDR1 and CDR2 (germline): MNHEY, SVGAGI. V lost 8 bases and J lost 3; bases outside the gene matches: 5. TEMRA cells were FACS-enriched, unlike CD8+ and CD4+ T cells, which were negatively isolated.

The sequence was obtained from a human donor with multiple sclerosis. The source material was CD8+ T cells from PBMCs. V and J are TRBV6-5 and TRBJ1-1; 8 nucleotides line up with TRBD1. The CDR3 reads CASGAGGHTEAFF. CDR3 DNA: TGTGCCAGCGGTGCAGGGGGCCACACTGAAGCTTTCTTT.